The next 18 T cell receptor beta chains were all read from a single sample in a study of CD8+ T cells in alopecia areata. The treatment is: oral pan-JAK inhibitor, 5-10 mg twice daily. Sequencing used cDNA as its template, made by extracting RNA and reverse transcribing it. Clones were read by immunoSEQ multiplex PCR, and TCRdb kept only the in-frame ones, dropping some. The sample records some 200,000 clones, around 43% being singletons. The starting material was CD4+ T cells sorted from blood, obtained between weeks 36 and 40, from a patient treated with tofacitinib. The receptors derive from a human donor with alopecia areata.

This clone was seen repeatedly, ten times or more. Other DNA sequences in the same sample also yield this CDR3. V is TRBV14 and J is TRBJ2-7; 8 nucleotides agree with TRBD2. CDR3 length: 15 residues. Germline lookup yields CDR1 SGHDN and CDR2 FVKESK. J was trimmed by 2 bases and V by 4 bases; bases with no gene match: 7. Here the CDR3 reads CASSPQRGRAYEQYF. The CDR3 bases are TGTGCCAGCAGCCCCCAGCGGGGGCGGGCCTACGAGCAGTACTTC.

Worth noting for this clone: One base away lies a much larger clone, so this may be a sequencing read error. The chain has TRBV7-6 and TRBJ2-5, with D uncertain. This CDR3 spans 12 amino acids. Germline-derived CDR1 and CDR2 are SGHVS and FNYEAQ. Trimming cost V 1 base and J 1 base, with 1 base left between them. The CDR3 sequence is CASSLGQETQYF. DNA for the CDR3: TGTGCCAGCAGCTTAGGCCAAGAGACCCAGTACTTC.

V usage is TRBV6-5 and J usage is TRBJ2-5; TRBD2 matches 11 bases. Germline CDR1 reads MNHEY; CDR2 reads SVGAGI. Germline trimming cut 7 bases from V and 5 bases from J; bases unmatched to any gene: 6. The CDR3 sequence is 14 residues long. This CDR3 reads CASTVAGGRETQYF. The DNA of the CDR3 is TGTGCCAGCACGGTAGCGGGAGGGCGGGAGACCCAGTACTTC.

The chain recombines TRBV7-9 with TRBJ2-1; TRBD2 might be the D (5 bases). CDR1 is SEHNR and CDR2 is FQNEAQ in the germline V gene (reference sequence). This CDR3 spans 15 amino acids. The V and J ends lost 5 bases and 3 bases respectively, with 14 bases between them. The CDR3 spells CASSPTVSGYNEQFF. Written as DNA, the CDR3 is TGTGCCAGCAGCCCAACAGTAAGCGGCTACAATGAGCAGTTCTTC.

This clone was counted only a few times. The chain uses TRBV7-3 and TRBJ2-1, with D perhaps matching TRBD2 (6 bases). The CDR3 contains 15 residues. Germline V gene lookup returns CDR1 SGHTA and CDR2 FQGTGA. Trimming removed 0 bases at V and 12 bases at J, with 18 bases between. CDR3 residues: CASSLTAGSGMGQFF. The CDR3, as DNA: TGTGCCAGCAGCTTAACTGCGGGGTCCGGGATGGGGCAGTTCTTC.

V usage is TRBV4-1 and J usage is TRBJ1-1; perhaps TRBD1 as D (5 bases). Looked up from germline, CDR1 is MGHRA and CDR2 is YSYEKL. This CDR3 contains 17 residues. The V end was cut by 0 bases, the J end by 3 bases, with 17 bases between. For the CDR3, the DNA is TGCGCCAGCAGCCAAGATCCGGCAGGGAAAATGGACACTGAAGCTTTCTTT. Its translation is CASSQDPAGKMDTEAFF.

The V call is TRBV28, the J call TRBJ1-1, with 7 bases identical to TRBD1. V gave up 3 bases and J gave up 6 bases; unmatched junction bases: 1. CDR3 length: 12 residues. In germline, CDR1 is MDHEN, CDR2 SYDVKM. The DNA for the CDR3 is TGTGCCAGCAGTTTGGGACAGCCTGAAGCTTTCTTT. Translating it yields CASSLGQPEAFF.

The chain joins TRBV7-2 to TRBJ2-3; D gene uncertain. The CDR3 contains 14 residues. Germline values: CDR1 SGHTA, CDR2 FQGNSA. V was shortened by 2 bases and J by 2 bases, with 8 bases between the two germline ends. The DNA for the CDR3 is TGTGCCAGCAGCTTAAGTCTCCCCACAGATACGCAGTATTTT. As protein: CASSLSLPTDTQYF.

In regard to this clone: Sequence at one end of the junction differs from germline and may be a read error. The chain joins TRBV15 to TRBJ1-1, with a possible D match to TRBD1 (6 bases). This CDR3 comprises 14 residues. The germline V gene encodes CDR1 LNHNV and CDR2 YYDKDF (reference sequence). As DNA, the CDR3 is TGTGCCACCAGCAGAGATCAGGGGAACGCTGAAGCTTTCTTT. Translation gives CATSRDQGNAEAFF. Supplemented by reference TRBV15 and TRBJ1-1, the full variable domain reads DAMVIQNPRYQVTQFGKPVTLSCSQTLNHNVMYWYQQKSSQAPKLLFHYYDKDFNNEADTPDNFQSRRPNTSFCFLDIRSPGLGDTAMYLCATSRDQGNAEAFFGQGTRLTVV.

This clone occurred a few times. The CDR3 region has the DNA TGTGCCAGCAGCGCAACACAGGGGGCAACTGAAGCTTTCTTT. The encoded protein is CASSATQGATEAFF. The J gene is TRBJ1-1, the V gene TRBV9; 9 positions match TRBD1. CDR3 size: 14 residues. The ends lost 3 bases at V and 5 bases at J; junction bases unmatched: 5. Germline V gene sequence: CDR1 SGDLS, CDR2 YYNGEE.

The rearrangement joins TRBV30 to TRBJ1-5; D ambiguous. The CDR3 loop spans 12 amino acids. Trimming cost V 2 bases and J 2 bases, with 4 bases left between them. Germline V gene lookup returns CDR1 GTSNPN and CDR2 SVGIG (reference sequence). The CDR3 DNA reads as TGTGCCTGGAGTATAGGCAATCAGCCCCAGCATTTT. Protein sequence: CAWSIGNQPQHF.

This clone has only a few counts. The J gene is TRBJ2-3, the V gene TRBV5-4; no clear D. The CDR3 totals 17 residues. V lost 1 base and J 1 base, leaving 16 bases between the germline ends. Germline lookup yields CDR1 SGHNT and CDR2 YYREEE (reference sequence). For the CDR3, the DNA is TGTGCCAGCAGCTTGTCCCCCTTGGGCAGCCGCACAGATACGCAGTATTTT. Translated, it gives CASSLSPLGSRTDTQYF.

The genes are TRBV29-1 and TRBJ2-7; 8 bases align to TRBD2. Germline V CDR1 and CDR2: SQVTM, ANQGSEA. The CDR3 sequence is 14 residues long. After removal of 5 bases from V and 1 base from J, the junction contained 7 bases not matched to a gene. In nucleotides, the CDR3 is TGCAGCGTTACGTCCCCTAGCGGGTCCTACGAGCAGTACTTC. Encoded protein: CSVTSPSGSYEQYF.

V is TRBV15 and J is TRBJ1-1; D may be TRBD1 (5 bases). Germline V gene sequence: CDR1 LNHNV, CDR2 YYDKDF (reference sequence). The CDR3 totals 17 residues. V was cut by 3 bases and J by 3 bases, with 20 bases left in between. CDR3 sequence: CATSSRVGEGGDTEAFF. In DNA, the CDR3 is TGTGCCACCAGCAGCCGGGTCGGGGAGGGAGGGGACACTGAAGCTTTCTTT.

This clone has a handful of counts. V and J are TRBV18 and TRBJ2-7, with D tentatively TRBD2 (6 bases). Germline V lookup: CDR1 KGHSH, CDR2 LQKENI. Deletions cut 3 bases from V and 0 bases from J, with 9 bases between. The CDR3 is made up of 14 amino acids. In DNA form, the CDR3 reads TGTGCCAGCTCACCGCGGACTAACTCCTACGAGCAGTACTTC. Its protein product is CASSPRTNSYEQYF.

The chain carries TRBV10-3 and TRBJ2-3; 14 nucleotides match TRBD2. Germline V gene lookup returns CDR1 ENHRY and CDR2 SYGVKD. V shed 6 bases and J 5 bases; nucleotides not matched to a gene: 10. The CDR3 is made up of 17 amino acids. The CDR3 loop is CAISASRLAGGEDTQYF. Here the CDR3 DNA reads TGTGCCATCAGCGCAAGCCGACTAGCGGGAGGGGAAGATACGCAGTATTTT.

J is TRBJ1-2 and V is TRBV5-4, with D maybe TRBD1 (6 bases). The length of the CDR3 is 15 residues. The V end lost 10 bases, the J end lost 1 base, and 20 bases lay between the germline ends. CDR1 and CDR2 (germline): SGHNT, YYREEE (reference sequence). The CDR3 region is CAFQRGEAINYGYTF. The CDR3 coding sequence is TGTGCCTTCCAAAGGGGGGAGGCGATTAACTATGGCTACACCTTC.

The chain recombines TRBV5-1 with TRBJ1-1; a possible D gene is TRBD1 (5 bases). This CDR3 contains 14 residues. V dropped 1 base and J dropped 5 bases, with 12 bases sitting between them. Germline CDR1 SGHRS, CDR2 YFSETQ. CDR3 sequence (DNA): TGCGCCAGCAGCTTGCTAACGGGGCAGACTGAAGCTTTCTTT. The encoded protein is CASSLLTGQTEAFF.